Sequencing of this T cell receptor (beta chain) was carried out in a study of glioma-infiltrating T cells. Using RNA template, CDR3s of TCR alpha and beta were amplified with iRepertoire arm-PCR. For one-step reverse transcription and amplification, roughly 95-400 ng of tissue mRNA or PBMC total RNA was used. TCRdb re-called the multiplex PCR reads with MiXCR, one entry per CDR3 protein. The table records around 130,000 distinct CDR3 sequences, around 25% of them present only once. The CDR3 runs 16 residues. Germline-derived CDR1 and CDR2 are MNHNY and SVGAGI (reference sequence). Deletions cut 6 bases from V and 6 bases from J, with 21 bases between. This clonotype was observed a handful of times. Its antigen is not identified. The study, taken as a whole, reports: Tissue and blood shared very few CDR3 sequences. Above-expected tissue-blood divergence occurred in all gliomas, most in low-grade ones.

This rearrangement joins TRBV6-6 to TRBJ1-5; the D gene is possibly TRBD1 (6 bases). This TCR came from a human donor with low-grade glioma or glioblastoma, undergoing nonglioma brain surgery, or in good health (not recorded which). Material: glioma tissue, nonneoplastic brain tissue, or PBMCs (not recorded which). The CDR3 loop is CASSQDLGGASQPQHF. As DNA, the CDR3 is TGTGCCAGCAGCCAAGATCTAGGGGGGGCGAGTCAGCCCCAGCATTTT.